One and the same sample provided the 7 T cell receptor beta chains below, sequenced in a study of cytomegalovirus exposure and HLA in healthy donors. PCR primers comprised 60 Vbeta and 13 Jbeta primers. This table comes from immunoSEQ multiplex PCR, and its TCRdb copy is limited to in-frame clones, with some not included. The repertoire has approximately 150,000 clones, roughly 79% of them found once; the top ten carry more than 6%. Material for sequencing was PBMCs. These receptors originate from a woman in her forties in good health and CMV-seropositive.

CDR3 loop: CAISEGRGNTEAFF. CDR3 DNA sequence: TGTGCCATCAGTGAGGGCAGGGGGAACACTGAAGCTTTCTTT. This chain joins TRBV10-3 and TRBJ1-1; TRBD1 might be the D (6 bases). The CDR3 has 14 residues. The germline V and J ends were trimmed by 2 bases and 1 base, with 8 bases remaining between them. CDR1 ENHRY and CDR2 SYGVKD come from the germline V gene.

In its sample, this clone was seen a few times. This chain joins TRBV18 and TRBJ2-1, with D perhaps matching TRBD2 (5 bases). Per germline, CDR1 KGHSH and CDR2 LQKENI. This CDR3 contains 13 residues. Trimming left V 3 bases short and J 8 bases short, with 11 bases between. The CDR3 reads CASSPDFGDEQFF. The DNA of the CDR3 is TGTGCCAGCTCACCGGACTTTGGCGATGAGCAGTTCTTC. The full variable domain, completed using reference TRBV18 and TRBJ2-1, is NAGVMQNPRHLVRRRGQEARLRCSPMKGHSHVYWYRQLPEEGLKFMVYLQKENIIDESGMPKERFSAEFPKEGPSILRIQQVVRGDSAAYFCASSPDFGDEQFFGPGTRLTVL.

This rearrangement joins TRBV10-2 to TRBJ2-7; D is possibly TRBD1 (6 bases). Germline CDR1 is WSHSY and CDR2 is SAAADI. This CDR3 region has 12 residues. V was clipped by 7 bases and J by 6 bases, with 13 bases between them. CDR3: CASTGAQPEQYF. The CDR3 DNA is TGCGCCAGCACAGGGGCCCAGCCCGAGCAGTACTTC.

The V and J genes are TRBV2 and TRBJ1-6; no reliable D call. Germline V gives CDR1 SNHLY, CDR2 FYNNEI. This CDR3 has 19 amino acids. Trimming shortened V by 2 bases and J by 0 bases, and 17 bases separated the two germline ends. The CDR3 region is CASSERRIKPSSYNSPLHF. CDR3 bases: TGTGCCAGCAGTGAAAGAAGAATTAAACCTAGCTCCTATAATTCACCCCTCCACTTT.

The CDR3 nucleotides are TGTGCCAGCAGCCTAAGCCGGGGGGACCACACGCCCCAGCATTTT. This gives the protein CASSLSRGDHTPQHF. The rearrangement joins TRBV11-2 to TRBJ1-5; D is perhaps TRBD1 (5 bases). Germline V gene sequence: CDR1 SGHAT, CDR2 FQNNGV. V gave up 5 bases and J gave up 9 bases, with 20 bases separating them. The CDR3 totals 15 residues.

The chain has TRBV18 and TRBJ2-5; possibly TRBD1 for D (5 bases). The length of the CDR3 is 15 residues. Trimming removed 1 base at V and 2 bases at J, with 11 bases between. CDR1 and CDR2 from the germline V gene are KGHSH and LQKENI. In nucleotides, the CDR3 is TGTGCCAGCTCACCACTTAGGGGATGGCAAGAGACCCAGTACTTC. Translating gives CASSPLRGWQETQYF.

The V and J genes are TRBV19 and TRBJ1-6; D may be TRBD1 (6 bases). Germline V gene data show CDR1 as LNHDA and CDR2 as SQIVND (reference sequence). Trimming took off 3 bases at V and 6 bases at J, with 9 bases between the two ends. This CDR3 has 14 amino acids. CDR3 amino acids: CASSMQGRNSPLHF. As DNA, the CDR3 is TGTGCCAGTAGTATGCAGGGGCGTAATTCACCCCTCCACTTT.